The 27 T cell receptor beta chains listed next were all sequenced from one sample in a study of blood T cell repertoires in COVID-19. The protocol was immunoSEQ multiplex PCR, while the TCRdb copy is restricted to in-frame clones and leaves out a portion. The data show about 280,000 clones, with 89% seen just once and 0.94% held by the top ten. The sequencing sample was made of peripheral blood. These receptor sequences come from a woman between 40 and 55 years old who had recovered from COVID-19.

The rearrangement links TRBV29-1 to TRBJ1-2, with D uncertain. Per the germline V gene, CDR1 is SQVTM and CDR2 is ANQGSEA. The CDR3 length is 11 residues. Trimming shortened V by 4 bases and J by 6 bases, and 9 bases separated the two germline ends. The CDR3 is CSVGTEDGYTF. The CDR3 DNA reads TGCAGCGTTGGGACGGAGGATGGCTACACCTTC.

Concerning this clone: One junction end disagrees with the germline gene, perhaps due to a read error. The chain joins TRBV27 to TRBJ2-7; TRBD1 is a possible D gene (5 bases). Germline-derived CDR1 and CDR2 are MNHEY and SMNVEV (reference sequence). The CDR3 consists of 12 residues. The CDR3 DNA follows: TGTGCCGGCAGCAGGGTAAAGAACGAGCAGTACTTC. This codes for CAGSRVKNEQYF.

J is TRBJ2-7 and V is TRBV9; TRBD2 matches at 14 bases. Looked up from germline, CDR1 is SGDLS and CDR2 is YYNGEE. The V and J ends lost 3 bases and 4 bases, in that order; junction bases with no gene match: 6. The CDR3 is made up of 16 amino acids. The CDR3 coding sequence is TGTGCCAGCAGCGGAAACGGACTAGCGGGAGGATACGAGCAGTACTTC. This gives the protein CASSGNGLAGGYEQYF.

V usage is TRBV2 and J usage is TRBJ1-4; D remains ambiguous. This CDR3 contains 15 residues. V was shortened by 3 bases and J by 3 bases, with 11 bases between the two germline ends. Germline loops: CDR1 SNHLY, CDR2 FYNNEI. Written as DNA, the CDR3 is TGTGCCAGCAGTGAGGTCGGCAGGCCTAATGAAAAACTGTTTTTT. Protein product: CASSEVGRPNEKLFF.

The rearrangement joins TRBV19 to TRBJ2-1, with 8 bases fitting TRBD2. This CDR3 region has 17 residues. V dropped 5 bases and J dropped 4; count of bases not matched to a gene: 13. The germline V gene encodes CDR1 LNHDA and CDR2 SQIVND (reference sequence). The CDR3 DNA follows: TGTGCCAGTAGTCAGCTAGCGGGCTCTCCTCCATACAATGAGCAGTTCTTC. As protein: CASSQLAGSPPYNEQFF.

CDR3 sequence reads: CASSLRTTSDYNEQFF. CDR3 nucleotides: TGTGCCAGCAGCCTAAGGACGACTAGCGACTACAATGAGCAGTTCTTC. J is TRBJ2-1 and V is TRBV11-3; 8 bases are shared with TRBD2. The trim removed 5 bases at V and 3 bases at J, leaving 9 bases unmatched. Germline-derived CDR1 and CDR2 are SGHNT and YENEEA. The CDR3 totals 16 residues. Based on the CDR3 plus reference TRBV11-3 and TRBJ2-1, the full variable domain is EAGVVQSPRYKIIEKKQPVAFWCNPISGHNTLYWYLQNLGQGPELLIRYENEEAVDDSQLPKDRFSAERLKGVDSTLKIQPAELGDSAVYLCASSLRTTSDYNEQFFGPGTRLTVL.

This sequence joins TRBV28 and TRBJ2-1; TRBD2 aligns across 8 bases. V dropped 6 bases and J dropped 12; count of bases not matched to a gene: 13. CDR3 length equals 14 residues. Germline assignment: CDR1 MDHEN and CDR2 SYDVKM. The CDR3 protein is CASRTSGGQWGQFF. The DNA for the CDR3 is TGTGCCAGCAGAACGAGCGGGGGTCAATGGGGGCAGTTCTTC.

The chain couples TRBV18 to TRBJ2-7; maybe TRBD2 (6 bases). The ends were cut back, 4 bases at V and 0 bases at J, with 13 bases in the middle. Germline assignment: CDR1 KGHSH and CDR2 LQKENI. The CDR3 totals 15 residues. As DNA, the CDR3 is TGTGCCAGCTCACGTTTGGGAGGAGACTCCTACGAGCAGTACTTC. Protein: CASSRLGGDSYEQYF.

J is TRBJ2-3 and V is TRBV3-1 (or the pseudogene TRBV3-2); weak D call: TRBD2 (6 bases). The length of the CDR3 is 14 residues. Deletions cut 3 bases from V and 4 bases from J, with 11 bases between. Looked up from germline, CDR1 is LGHDT and CDR2 is YNNKEL (reference sequence). In DNA form, the CDR3 reads TGTGCCAGCAGCCATGTCGGGACTCCAGATACGCAGTATTTT. Encoded protein: CASSHVGTPDTQYF.

The chain uses TRBV7-8 and TRBJ2-3; 12 bases map to TRBD2. Germline V CDR1 and CDR2: SGHVS, FQNEAQ. CDR3 length equals 17 residues. Trimming took 1 base from V and 6 from J; bases not matched to a gene: 8. The CDR3: CASSLERLAGAPDTQYF. CDR3 sequence (DNA): TGTGCCAGCAGCTTAGAAAGACTAGCGGGAGCCCCGGATACGCAGTATTTT.

The chain couples TRBV7-8 to TRBJ2-5, with D possibly matching TRBD2 (5 bases). Germline CDR1 and CDR2: SGHVS and FQNEAQ. Trimming removed 2 bases at V and 6 bases at J, with 13 bases between. The CDR3 has 14 amino acids. CDR3 in amino acids: CASSLPGTGQTQYF. The DNA for the CDR3 is TGTGCCAGCAGCTTACCGGGAACGGGCCAGACCCAGTACTTC. The variable domain in full, with the rest retrieved from reference TRBV7-8 and TRBJ2-5, is GAGVSQSPRYKVAKRGQDVALRCDPISGHVSLFWYQQALGQGPEFLTYFQNEAQLDKSGLPSDRFFAERPEGSVSTLKIQRTQQEDSAVYLCASSLPGTGQTQYFGPGTRLLVL.

The chain uses TRBV4-2 and TRBJ2-1, with D perhaps TRBD2 (5 bases). Germline CDR1 reads LGHNA; CDR2 reads YNFKEQ. The V end lost 6 bases, the J end lost 4 bases, and 19 bases lay between the germline ends. This CDR3 is 16 amino acids long. CDR3 in DNA: TGTGCCAGCAGTTACCCACCCGGACTCGGATACAATGAGCAGTTCTTC. This codes for CASSYPPGLGYNEQFF.

The chain links TRBV6-5 to TRBJ2-7; D gene unclear. Germline lookup yields CDR1 MNHEY and CDR2 SVGAGI. V gave up 6 bases and J gave up 6 bases, with 18 bases separating them. The length of the CDR3 is 14 residues. CDR3 protein: CASSPSSMAAEQYF. As DNA, the CDR3 is TGTGCCAGCAGCCCCTCGTCGATGGCCGCCGAGCAGTACTTC.

The chain joins TRBV29-1 to TRBJ2-1; 11 bases fit TRBD2. This CDR3 contains 12 residues. The V gene's germline CDR1 is SQVTM and CDR2 ANQGSEA. The V segment lost 4 bases and the J segment 8 bases; nucleotides outside the gene matches: 1. CDR3 protein: CSVGSGGDEQFF. The DNA of the CDR3 is TGCAGCGTTGGTAGCGGGGGGGATGAGCAGTTCTTC.

The gene calls are TRBV19 and TRBJ2-7; TRBD1 aligns across 7 bases. V dropped 3 bases and J dropped 3; count of bases not matched to a gene: 8. CDR3 length: 15 residues. In germline, CDR1 is LNHDA, CDR2 SQIVND (reference sequence). This CDR3 reads CASSIVGGPYYEQYF. CDR3 sequence (DNA): TGTGCCAGTAGTATCGTAGGGGGCCCGTACTACGAGCAGTACTTC.

The chain has TRBV7-9 and TRBJ2-7; 7 bases are a match to TRBD1. The CDR3 covers 15 residues. V trimming: 3 bases; J trimming: 2 bases; junction bases outside the gene matches: 7. Germline CDR1 reads SEHNR; CDR2 reads FQNEAQ (reference sequence). Written as DNA, the CDR3 is TGTGCCAGCAGCTTTACTGAGGACAGGACCTACGAGCAGTACTTC. This encodes CASSFTEDRTYEQYF.

V usage is TRBV9 and J usage is TRBJ1-2, with D unclear. CDR1 SGDLS and CDR2 YYNGEE come from the germline V gene. The germline V and J ends were trimmed by 3 bases and 8 bases, with 8 bases remaining between them. CDR3 length: 11 residues. In nucleotides, the CDR3 is TGTGCCAGCAGCGCCTCGGGAGGCTACACCTTC. Amino acid sequence: CASSASGGYTF.

The chain employs TRBV4-1 and TRBJ1-4; D is unclear. V shed 3 bases and J shed 7 bases, with 9 bases lying between them. Germline V gene lookup returns CDR1 MGHRA and CDR2 YSYEKL. The length of the CDR3 is 13 residues. Here the CDR3 reads CASSHPFSEKLFF. In nucleotides, the CDR3 is TGCGCCAGCAGCCACCCTTTTTCTGAAAAACTGTTTTTT.

The V and J genes are TRBV24-1 and TRBJ2-1, with 13 nucleotides matching TRBD2. The CDR3 sequence is 16 residues long. Per germline, CDR1 KGHDR and CDR2 SFDVKD. Trimming removed 2 bases from V and 4 bases from J; junction bases left unmatched: 1. The CDR3 sequence is CATSDSLAGGYNEQFF. CDR3 DNA sequence: TGTGCCACCAGTGATTCACTAGCGGGAGGGTACAATGAGCAGTTCTTC.

The chain has TRBV28 and TRBJ2-5; 11 bases match TRBD2. V lost 5 bases and J lost 6; bases outside the gene matches: 11. Germline CDR1 is MDHEN and CDR2 is SYDVKM. The CDR3 has 16 amino acids. As DNA, the CDR3 is TGTGCCAGCAGTGGGGTACCGGGACTAGCGGACAAGACCCAGTACTTC. It codes for CASSGVPGLADKTQYF. The complete variable domain, with remaining parts taken from reference TRBV28 and TRBJ2-5, reads DVKVTQSSRYLVKRTGEKVFLECVQDMDHENMFWYRQDPGLGLRLIYFSYDVKMKEKGDIPEGYSVSREKKERFSLILESASTNQTSMYLCASSGVPGLADKTQYFGPGTRLLVL.

This chain joins TRBV29-1 and TRBJ2-2; 9 bases match TRBD1. This CDR3 is built from 14 residues. Germline loops: CDR1 SQVTM, CDR2 ANQGSEA. CDR3 sequence (DNA): TGCAGGAGGGGGACAGGGTGGAACACCGGGGAGCTGTTTTTT. Amino acid sequence: CRRGTGWNTGELFF.

V is TRBV5-1 and J is TRBJ2-7; TRBD1 agrees at 9 bases. Germline V CDR1 and CDR2: SGHRS, YFSETQ. This CDR3 comprises 16 residues. V gave up 4 bases and J gave up 2 bases; unmatched junction bases: 10. The DNA for the CDR3 is TGCGCCAGCAGCGATTTTAAGGGACAGGGAGCCTACGAGCAGTACTTC. Translated, it gives CASSDFKGQGAYEQYF.

The genes are TRBV11-2 and TRBJ2-7; D perhaps matches TRBD2 (5 bases). V was clipped by 7 bases and J by 4 bases, with 17 bases between them. The CDR3 runs to 14 residues. Looked up from germline, CDR1 is SGHAT and CDR2 is FQNNGV. The CDR3 sequence: CASTIGGRTYEQYF. The CDR3 coding sequence is TGTGCCAGCACCATAGGAGGACGAACATACGAGCAGTACTTC.

Comments on this clone: At one of its ends the junction is not consistent with the germline gene, which may arise from a read error. The gene calls are TRBV10-3 and TRBJ1-4, with D possibly TRBD1 on 6 matching bases. CDR3 length equals 15 residues. Germline CDR1 reads ENHRY; CDR2 reads SYGVKD. In DNA, the CDR3 is TGTGCCGTCAGCGACACCAGGGGAACTAATGAAAAACTGTTTTTT. Translation gives CAVSDTRGTNEKLFF.

The J gene is TRBJ2-2, the V gene TRBV5-1; 10 positions agree with TRBD2. The CDR3 has 18 amino acids. CDR1 is SGHRS and CDR2 is YFSETQ in the germline V gene. Trimming removed 4 bases from V and 0 bases from J; junction bases left unmatched: 9. The CDR3 DNA sequence: TGCGCCAGCAGCCCCACGATAGCGGGAGGAACGAACACCGGGGAGCTGTTTTTT. It specifies CASSPTIAGGTNTGELFF.

The chain has TRBV9 and TRBJ1-5; 9 nucleotides match TRBD1. Germline V gives CDR1 SGDLS, CDR2 YYNGEE. V was clipped by 0 bases and J by 5 bases; unmatched bases: 18. This CDR3 comprises 20 residues. For the CDR3, the DNA is TGTGCCAGCAGCGTAGACCGGGACAGGGTGTATGTCCCGGGGGATCAGCCCCAGCATTTT. It specifies CASSVDRDRVYVPGDQPQHF.

CDR3 nucleotides: TGCGCCAGCAGTCGCCCAAGAGGTTTAGGCAATCAGCCCCAGCATTTT. This encodes CASSRPRGLGNQPQHF. The V and J genes are TRBV23-1 and TRBJ1-5; D remains ambiguous. TRBV23-1 is placed among ORFs of uncertain function. V lost 4 bases, J lost 2 bases, and 15 bases lay in between. The CDR3 is made up of 16 amino acids.